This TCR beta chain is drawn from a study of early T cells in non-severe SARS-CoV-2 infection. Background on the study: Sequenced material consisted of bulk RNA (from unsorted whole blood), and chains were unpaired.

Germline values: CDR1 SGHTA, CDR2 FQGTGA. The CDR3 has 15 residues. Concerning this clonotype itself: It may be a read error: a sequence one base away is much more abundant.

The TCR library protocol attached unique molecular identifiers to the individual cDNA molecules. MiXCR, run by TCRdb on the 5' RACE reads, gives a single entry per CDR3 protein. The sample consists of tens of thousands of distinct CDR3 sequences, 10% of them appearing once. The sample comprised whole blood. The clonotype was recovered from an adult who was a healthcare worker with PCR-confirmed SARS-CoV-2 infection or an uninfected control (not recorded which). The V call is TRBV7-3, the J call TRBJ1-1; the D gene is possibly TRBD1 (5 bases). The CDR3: CVSSLRGDMNTEAFF. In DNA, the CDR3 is TGTGTCAGCAGCTTAAGGGGCGACATGAACACTGAAGCTTTCTTT.